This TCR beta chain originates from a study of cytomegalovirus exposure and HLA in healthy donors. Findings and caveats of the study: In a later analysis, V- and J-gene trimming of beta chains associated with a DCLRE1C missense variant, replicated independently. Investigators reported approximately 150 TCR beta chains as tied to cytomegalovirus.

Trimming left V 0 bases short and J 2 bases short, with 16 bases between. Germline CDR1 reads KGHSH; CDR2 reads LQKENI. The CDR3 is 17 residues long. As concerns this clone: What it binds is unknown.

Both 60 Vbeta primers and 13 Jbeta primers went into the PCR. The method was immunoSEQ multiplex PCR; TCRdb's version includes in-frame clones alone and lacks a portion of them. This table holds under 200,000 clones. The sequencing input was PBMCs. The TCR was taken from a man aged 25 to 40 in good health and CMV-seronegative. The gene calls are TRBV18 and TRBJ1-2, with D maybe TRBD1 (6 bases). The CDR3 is CASSPPNDRSGNYGYTF. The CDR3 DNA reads TGTGCCAGCTCACCACCGAACGACAGGTCTGGAAACTATGGCTACACCTTC.